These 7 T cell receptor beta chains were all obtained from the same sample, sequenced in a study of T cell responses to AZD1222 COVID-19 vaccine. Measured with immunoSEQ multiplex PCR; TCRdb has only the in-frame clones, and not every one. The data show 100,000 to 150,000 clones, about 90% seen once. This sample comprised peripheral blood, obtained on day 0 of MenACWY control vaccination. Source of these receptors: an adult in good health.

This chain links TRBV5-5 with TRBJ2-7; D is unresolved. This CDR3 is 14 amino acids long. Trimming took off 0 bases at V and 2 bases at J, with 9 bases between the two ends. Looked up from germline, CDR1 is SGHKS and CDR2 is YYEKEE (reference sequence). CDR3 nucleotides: TGTGCCAGCAGCTTGGTTGCGGATACCTACGAGCAGTACGTC. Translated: CASSLVADTYEQYV.

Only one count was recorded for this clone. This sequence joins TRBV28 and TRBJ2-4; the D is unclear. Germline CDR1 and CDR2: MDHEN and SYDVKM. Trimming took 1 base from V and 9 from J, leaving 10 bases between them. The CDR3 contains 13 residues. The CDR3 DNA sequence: TGTGCCAGCAGTTTATCGAGACAATCCATTCAGTACTTC. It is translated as CASSLSRQSIQYF.

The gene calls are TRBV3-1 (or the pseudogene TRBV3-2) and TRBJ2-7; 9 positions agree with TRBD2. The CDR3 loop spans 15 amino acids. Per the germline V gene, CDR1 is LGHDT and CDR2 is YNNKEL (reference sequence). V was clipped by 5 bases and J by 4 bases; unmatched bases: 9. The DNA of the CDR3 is TGTGCCAGCAGCTATATGTGGGGACTAGCTTACGAGCAGTACTTC. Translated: CASSYMWGLAYEQYF.

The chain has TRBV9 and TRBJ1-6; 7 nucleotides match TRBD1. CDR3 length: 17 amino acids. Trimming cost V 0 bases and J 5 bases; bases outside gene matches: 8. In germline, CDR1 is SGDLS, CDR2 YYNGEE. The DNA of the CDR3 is TGTGCCAGCAGCGTAGGGGTTTCCGGGACAGATAATTCACCCCTCCACTTT. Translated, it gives CASSVGVSGTDNSPLHF.

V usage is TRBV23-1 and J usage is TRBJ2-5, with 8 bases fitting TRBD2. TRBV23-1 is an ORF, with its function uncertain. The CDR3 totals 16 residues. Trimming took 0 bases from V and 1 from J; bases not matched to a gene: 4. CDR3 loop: CASSQSRAGGQETQYF. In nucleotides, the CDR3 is TGCGCCAGCAGTCAATCGAGGGCGGGGGGCCAAGAGACCCAGTACTTC.

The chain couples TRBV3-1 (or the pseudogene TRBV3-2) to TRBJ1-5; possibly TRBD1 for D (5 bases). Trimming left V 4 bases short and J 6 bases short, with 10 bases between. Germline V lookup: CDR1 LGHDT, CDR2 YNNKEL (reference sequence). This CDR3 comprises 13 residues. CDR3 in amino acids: CASSLRAGQPQHF. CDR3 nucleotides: TGTGCCAGCAGCCTCAGGGCCGGTCAGCCCCAGCATTTT.

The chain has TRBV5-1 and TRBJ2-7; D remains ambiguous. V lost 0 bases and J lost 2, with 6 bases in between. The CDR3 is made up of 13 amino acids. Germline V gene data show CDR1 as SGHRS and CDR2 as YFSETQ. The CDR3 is CASSLAPTYEQYF. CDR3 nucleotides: TGCGCCAGCAGCTTGGCCCCAACCTACGAGCAGTACTTC.